The T cell receptor (beta chain) described here comes from a study of cytomegalovirus exposure and HLA in healthy donors. Profiling relied on immunoSEQ multiplex PCR, and the TCRdb table lists in-frame clones only, not all of them. The sample yields around 20,000 clones, 97% seen once. Trimming cost V 1 base and J 5 bases; bases outside gene matches: 11. Germline V CDR1 and CDR2: SGHAT, FQNNGV. The CDR3 spans 19 residues. This clone appeared once. V and J are TRBV11-2 and TRBJ2-2; TRBD2 matches at 12 bases. The TCR sequence derives from a man between 25 and 39 years old in good health and CMV-seropositive. The sample comprised PBMCs. The chain's CDR3 is CASSLVVAGGTSGTGELFF. The CDR3 region has the DNA TGTGCCAGCAGCTTAGTAGTCGCTGGAGGGACTAGCGGGACCGGGGAGCTGTTTTTT. Complete variable domain (other parts from reference TRBV11-2 and TRBJ2-2): EAGVAQSPRYKIIEKRQSVAFWCNPISGHATLYWYQQILGQGPKLLIQFQNNGVVDDSQLPKDRFSAERLKGVDSTLKIQPAKLEDSAVYLCASSLVVAGGTSGTGELFFGEGSRLTVL.